These T cell receptor beta chains were read from a single sample in a study of shared clonotypes between healthy human individuals. The method was immunoSEQ multiplex PCR; TCRdb's version includes in-frame clones alone and lacks a portion of them. The sample consists of 2,100,000 or so clones, approximately 96% of them appearing once. The material sequenced was naive CD4+ T cells sorted from blood. These receptors originate from a man between 18 and 35 years old in good health. CDR3s include the opening cysteine and the closing phenylalanine or tryptophan. The D gene is left open where the match is weak. Not every row has a clone size; where given, it reads once, few, many or a size class.

>TRBV10-3|TRBJ2-3|NA|NA
TGTGCCATCAGTCCTGACAACCCCCGGGCAGATACGCAGTATTTT
CAISPDNPRADTQYF
>TRBV11-2|TRBJ2-1|NA|NA
TGTGCCAGCAGCCAATACAGTGGACCCTACAGTGAGCAGTTCTTC
CASSQYSGPYSEQFF
>TRBV2|TRBJ2-7|NA|NA
TGTGCCAGCAGAGGTGGTTTCGAGCAGTACTTC
CASRGGFEQYF
>TRBV19|TRBJ2-4|once|NA
TGTGCCAGTAGTATAGCGCCCATAATACAAGACAGTGAGTCCCGAAACATTCAGTACTTC
CASSIAPIIQDSESRNIQYF
>TRBV28|TRBJ2-5|NA|NA
TGTGCCAGCAGAACTGGAAGGGAGACCCAGTACTTC
CASRTGRETQYF
>TRBV6-1|TRBJ2-7|NA|NA
TGTGCCAGCAGTGAATATACAGCCTCCTACGAGCAGTACTTC
CASSEYTASYEQYF
>TRBV30|TRBJ2-1|NA|TRBD2
TGTGCCTGGAGTGTACGGACTAGCGGGGGGGCTCGAAATGAGCAGTTCTTC
CAWSVRTSGGARNEQFF
>TRBV7-2|TRBJ2-2|NA|TRBD2
TGTGCCAGCAGCTCTGGGGCGGGAGGACGAGCCGGGGAGCTGTTTTTT
CASSSGAGGRAGELFF
>TRBV19|TRBJ2-7|NA|NA
TGTGCCAGTAGTCCCCCGGGCTCCCGTCCCTACGAGCAGTACTTC
CASSPPGSRPYEQYF
>TRBV4-1|TRBJ2-7|NA|NA
TGCGCCAGCAGCCAAGATCAAGACGGGCCGGTGCGGGAGCAGTACTTC
CASSQDQDGPVREQYF
>TRBV7-8|TRBJ1-5|NA|NA
TGTGCCAGCAGCTTCGTCGGCAGGGTCGGCCAGCCCCAGCATTTT
CASSFVGRVGQPQHF
>TRBV4-3|TRBJ2-1|once|NA
TGCGCCAGCAGCCACCTACCGGGACTCGATGAGCAGTTCTTC
CASSHLPGLDEQFF
>TRBV28|TRBJ1-4|NA|NA
TGTGCCAGCAGTTTCCCAGGTCAAAATGAAAAACTGTTTTTT
CASSFPGQNEKLFF
>TRBV5-5|TRBJ1-1|NA|TRBD1
TGTGCCAGCAGCTTGGCGGGGACAGCGAACACTGAAGCTTTCTTT
CASSLAGTANTEAFF
>TRBV30|TRBJ1-4|NA|NA
TGTGCCTGGAGTGCTAGCGTTAATGAAAAACTGTTTTTT
CAWSASVNEKLFF
>TRBV5-1|TRBJ1-4|NA|NA
TGCGCCAGCAGCGGGGGGACCGGTGAAAAACTGTTTTTT
CASSGGTGEKLFF
>TRBV5-1|TRBJ2-3|NA|NA
TGCGCCAGCAGGGTCGACACAGATACGCAGTATTTT
CASRVDTDTQYF
>TRBV21-1|TRBJ2-7|NA|NA
TGTGCCAGCAGCGGGCTGGGCAACGAGCAGTACTTC
CASSGLGNEQYF
>TRBV2|TRBJ2-1|NA|NA
TGTGCCAGCAGTGAAAGCGCCTCCTACAATGAGCAGTTCTTC
CASSESASYNEQFF
>TRBV9|TRBJ1-3|once|TRBD1
TGTGCCAGCAGCTTAAACCCCCATCCGGGACAGGGGGGAAACACCATATATTTT
CASSLNPHPGQGGNTIYF
>TRBV11-1|TRBJ2-5|NA|NA
TGTGCCAGCAGCCGATGGGAGGGGGGAGAGACCCAGTACTTC
CASSRWEGGETQYF
>TRBV18|TRBJ1-1|NA|NA
TGTGCCAGCTCTCCTACCGGCAACACTGAAGCTTTCTTT
CASSPTGNTEAFF
>TRBV6-6|TRBJ2-5|NA|TRBD1
TGTGCCAGCAGTTCCGTAACAGGGGGCGGAGAGACCCAGTACTTC
CASSSVTGGGETQYF
>TRBV11-2|TRBJ2-5|NA|NA
TGTGCCAGCAGCCGCAGTACTCAAGAGACCCAGTACTTC
CASSRSTQETQYF
>TRBV28|TRBJ1-5|once|NA
TGTGCCAGCGGACAGTATAGCAATCAGCCCCAGCATTTT
CASGQYSNQPQHF
>TRBV6-1|TRBJ1-2|NA|TRBD1
TGTGCCAGCAGTGCCGGGGACAGGGGGGTTTACTATGGCTACACCTTC
CASSAGDRGVYYGYTF
>TRBV11-2|TRBJ1-5|NA|NA
TGTGCCAGCAGCTTAGATCTCGGTCAGCCCCAGCATTTT
CASSLDLGQPQHF